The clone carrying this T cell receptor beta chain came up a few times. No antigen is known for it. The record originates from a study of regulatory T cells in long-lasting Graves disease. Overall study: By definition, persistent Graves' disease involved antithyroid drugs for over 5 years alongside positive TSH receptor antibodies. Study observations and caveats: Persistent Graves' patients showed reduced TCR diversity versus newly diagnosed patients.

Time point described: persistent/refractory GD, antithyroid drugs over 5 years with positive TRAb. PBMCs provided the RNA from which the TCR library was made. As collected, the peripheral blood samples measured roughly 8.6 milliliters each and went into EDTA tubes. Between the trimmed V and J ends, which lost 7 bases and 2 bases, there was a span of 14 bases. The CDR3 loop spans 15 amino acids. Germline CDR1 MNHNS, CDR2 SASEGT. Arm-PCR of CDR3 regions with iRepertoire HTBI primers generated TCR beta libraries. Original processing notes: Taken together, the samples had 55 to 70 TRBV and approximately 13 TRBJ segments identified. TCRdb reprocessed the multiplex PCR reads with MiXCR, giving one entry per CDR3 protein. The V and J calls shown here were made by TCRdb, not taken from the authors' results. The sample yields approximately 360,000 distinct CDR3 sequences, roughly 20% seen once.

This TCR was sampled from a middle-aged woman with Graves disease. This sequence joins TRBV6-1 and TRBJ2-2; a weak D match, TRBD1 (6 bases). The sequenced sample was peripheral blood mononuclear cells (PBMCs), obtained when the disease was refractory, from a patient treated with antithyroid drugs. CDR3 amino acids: CASKRNRDNTGELFF. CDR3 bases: TGTGCCAGCAAGAGGAACAGGGATAACACCGGGGAGCTGTTTTTT.